Listed below are T cell receptor beta chains from one sample, sequenced in a study of blood T cell repertoires in COVID-19. TCRdb keeps only in-frame clones here, not all; method: immunoSEQ multiplex PCR. The table records some 68,000 clones, 80% to 90% of them present only once. Sequences were obtained from peripheral blood. These TCRs come from a man in his forties or fifties with active COVID-19. Both conserved end residues are part of each CDR3. The order of the fields is D gene, J gene, V gene, clone size, CDR3 DNA, CDR3 protein. A D gene is named only where the DNA matches it firmly. Not every row has a clone size; where given, it reads once, few, many or a size class.

>TRBD1|TRBJ2-2|TRBV4-1|-
TGCGCCAGCAGCCAAAGCTCCACCGGGACAGGGGACACCGGGGAGCTGTTTTTT
CASSQSSTGTGDTGELFF
>-|TRBJ2-7|TRBV20-1|-
TGCAGTGCTAGTAGTAGCACCTACGAGCAGTACTTC
CSASSSTYEQYF
>-|TRBJ1-2|TRBV28|-
TGTGCCAGCAGTTTCCGGCAGTCGGGAGGCTACACCTTC
CASSFRQSGGYTF
>TRBD1|TRBJ2-6|TRBV6-1|-
TGTGCCAGCAGTGAAGGAGGGACAGGGAAAGCTGGGGCCAACGTCCTGACTTTC
CASSEGGTGKAGANVLTF
>TRBD2|TRBJ2-3|TRBV6-5|-
TGTGCCAGCAGTACGGGGGGGAAGAGCACAGATACGCAGTATTTT
CASSTGGKSTDTQYF
>-|TRBJ1-2|TRBV9|-
TGTGCCAGCAGCTCAAGGGTGGGACTAGACTATGGCTACACCTTC
CASSSRVGLDYGYTF
>TRBD2|TRBJ2-3|TRBV24-1|-
TGTGCCACCAGTCAGCGGGGGGCCACAGATACGCAGTATTTT
CATSQRGATDTQYF
>-|TRBJ2-4|TRBV19|-
TGTGCCAGTACCCAGGGGGACTGGCACATTCAGTACTTC
CASTQGDWHIQYF
>TRBD2|TRBJ2-3|TRBV6-5|-
TGTGCCAGCAGGGGACTAGCGGGGGGGCCAGATACGCAGTATTTT
CASRGLAGGPDTQYF
>TRBD1|TRBJ1-4|TRBV16|-
TGTGCCAGCAGCCGACGGACAGGGATAGGTGCAACTAATGAAAAACTGTTTTTT
CASSRRTGIGATNEKLFF
>-|TRBJ2-5|TRBV6-4|-
TGTGCCAGCTGGGGGGTTCCTCCGGGGACCCAGTACTTC
CASWGVPPGTQYF
>-|TRBJ2-7|TRBV18|-
TGTGCCAGCTCACCACGGGCTCTCCACGAGCAGTACTTC
CASSPRALHEQYF
>TRBD2|TRBJ2-3|TRBV28|-
TGTGCCAGCAGCACCTCTGCGAGTAGCGGGGGGGGTAATGGTTTT
CASSTSASSGGGNGF
>-|TRBJ2-2|TRBV29-1|-
TGCAGCGTTGAAGTCGGCAGGGGAGACACCGGGGAGCTGTTTTTT
CSVEVGRGDTGELFF
>TRBD1|TRBJ1-2|TRBV10-3|-
TGTGCCATCAGTGAGCACCAGGGGGCATTCTATGGCTACACCTTC
CAISEHQGAFYGYTF
>-|TRBJ1-3|TRBV12-5|once
TGTGCTAGTGGTTCAGGACAGTACTCTGGAAACACCATATATTTT
CASGSGQYSGNTIYF
>-|TRBJ2-5|TRBV7-9|-
TGTGCCAGCAGCTTAAGTGGGGGGGCCTGGTACTTC
CASSLSGGAWYF
>-|TRBJ2-3|TRBV19|-
TGTGCCAGTAGTAGGCAGGGACAATCAGATACGCAGTATTTT
CASSRQGQSDTQYF
>TRBD1|TRBJ2-1|TRBV6-5|-
TGTGCCAGCAGTTACTCCCAGGGGGCCGTGGGGGAGCAGTTCTTC
CASSYSQGAVGEQFF
>-|TRBJ2-5|TRBV5-1|-
TGCGCCAGCAAGACATTAATTCGGGGGTGGGAGACCCAGTACTTC
CASKTLIRGWETQYF
>-|TRBJ1-4|TRBV5-1|-
TGCGCCAGCAGCGGGGGCGGACGTAATGAAAAACTGTTTTTT
CASSGGGRNEKLFF
>-|TRBJ2-7|TRBV27|-
TGTGCCAGCAGTTTCGAGGGAAGCTCCTACGAGCAGTACTTC
CASSFEGSSYEQYF
>TRBD1|TRBJ1-2|TRBV7-2|-
TGTGCCAGCAGTCCACAGGGGGCCCTACCCCCTAACTATGGCTACACCTTC
CASSPQGALPPNYGYTF
>TRBD2|TRBJ2-1|TRBV29-1|-
TGCAGCGTTGGTCCCCTAGCGGGGGGGAGTGAGCAGTTCTTC
CSVGPLAGGSEQFF
>TRBD1|TRBJ2-6|TRBV4-2|-
TGTGCCAGCAGCCAAGCCGGGACAGCGGACCTAAACTCTGGGGCCAACGTCCTGACTTTC
CASSQAGTADLNSGANVLTF
>-|TRBJ2-1|TRBV3-1/TRBV3-2|-
TGTGCCAGCAGCACCCTCGGGGAGCAGTTCTTC
CASSTLGEQFF
>-|TRBJ1-2|TRBV5-4|-
TGTGCCAGCAGTAAAGACAGGAATGTGGACACCTTC
CASSKDRNVDTF
>TRBD2|TRBJ2-7|TRBV6-1|-
TGTGCCAGCAGTGAATTCCCCCGACTAGCGGTACAGTACTTC
CASSEFPRLAVQYF
>TRBD1|TRBJ1-2|TRBV27|-
TGTGCCAGCAGTCCTTTGGGACAGGTAAAGGGCTACACCTTC
CASSPLGQVKGYTF
>-|TRBJ2-3|TRBV12-5|-
TGTGCTAGTGGTCTTGGACAAAGCACAGATACGCAGTATTTT
CASGLGQSTDTQYF
>-|TRBJ1-3|TRBV5-1|-
TGCGCCAGCAGCTTGGACAGGGCAGGTGGAAACACCATATATTTT
CASSLDRAGGNTIYF